This record concerns one TCR beta chain sequence. The CDR3 is made up of 14 amino acids. V lost 4 bases and J lost 5; bases outside the gene matches: 4. Per the germline V gene, CDR1 is SGHTA and CDR2 is FQGNSA. These data belong to a study of blood T cell repertoires in COVID-19. Study-level information: From T cells, B-cell-depleted T cells, or PBMCs came the material, which was cDNA or gDNA.

The assay was immunoSEQ multiplex PCR, and TCRdb's table has in-frame clones only and misses some. This table has roughly 360,000 clones, about four fifths appearing once. The sequence was collected from a human donor with acute or convalescent COVID-19. The donor label of this sample is uncertain. This sequence joins TRBV7-2 and TRBJ2-4, with 8 positions matching TRBD2. Sample: peripheral blood. The chain's CDR3 is CASSWGLGENIQYF. The CDR3 bases are TGTGCCAGCAGCTGGGGACTAGGTGAAAACATTCAGTACTTC.